The rows below give T cell receptor beta chains drawn from one sample of a study of OX40 agonist ivuxolimab in advanced cancers. Sequencing used immunoSEQ multiplex PCR; TCRdb keeps in-frame clones, though not all of them. The sample lists some 86,000 clones, 90% seen once, with less than 0.35% in the top ten. The starting material was CD4+ or CD8+ T cells sorted from blood, obtained in a trial of the OX40 agonist ivuxolimab. These receptor sequences come from an adult with an advanced solid tumor such as melanoma, head and neck, liver or kidney cancer. CDR3s include the opening cysteine and the closing phenylalanine or tryptophan. The D gene is left open where the match is weak. Not all rows give a size; the values are once, few, many and, for expanded clones, a class.

d_call j_call v_call clone_size cdr3_nt cdr3_aa
- TRBJ2-3 TRBV21-1 - TGTGCCAGCAGCACCGGACACGGCCGGGAAGATACGCAGTATTTT CASSTGHGREDTQYF
TRBD1 TRBJ1-6 TRBV11-2 few TGTGCCAGCAGCTCCCCCGGGACAGGGGGCTATTCACCCCTCCACTTT CASSSPGTGGYSPLHF
TRBD1 TRBJ1-5 TRBV10-2 - TGCGCCACTACCGGACAGGGGGCGAGTCAGCCCCAGCATTTT CATTGQGASQPQHF
- TRBJ2-6 TRBV13 - TGTGCCAGCAGCTTGGTGGGGGGAACTGGGGCCAACGTCCTGACTTTC CASSLVGGTGANVLTF
- TRBJ2-6 TRBV6-6 - TGTGCCAGCAGTGCCGCAGGCTCCAACGTCCTGACTTTC CASSAAGSNVLTF
TRBD2 TRBJ2-1 TRBV11-2 - TGTGCCAGCAGCTTAGATAGCGGGGGACCAAATGAGCAGTTCTTC CASSLDSGGPNEQFF
TRBD1 TRBJ2-7 TRBV6-5 - TGTGCCAGCAGTCGGGACAGGGGCTACGAGCAGTACTTC CASSRDRGYEQYF
- TRBJ2-7 TRBV15 - TGTGCCACCAGCAGTGGGACATTGAGAGCCTACGAGCAGTACTTC CATSSGTLRAYEQYF
- TRBJ1-6 TRBV7-2 - TGTGCCAGCAGCGATCCTTTCTGGAATTCACCCCTCCACTTT CASSDPFWNSPLHF
- TRBJ2-7 TRBV19 - TGTGCCAGTAGGCCTGAGGGACATCTCGGGCCATACGAGCAGTACTTC CASRPEGHLGPYEQYF
TRBD2 TRBJ2-7 TRBV9 - TGTGCCAGCAGCGTACTAGCGGGGACCACCTACGAGCAGTACTTC CASSVLAGTTYEQYF
- TRBJ2-2 TRBV5-1 - TGCGCCAGCAGCCCCATGGACAGTTCGAACACCGGGGAGCTGTTTTTT CASSPMDSSNTGELFF
- TRBJ1-4 TRBV11-1 - TGTGCCAGCAGCTTAGCAGGGACTAATGAAAAACTGTTTTTT CASSLAGTNEKLFF
TRBD2 TRBJ2-5 TRBV9 once TGTGCCAGCAGCGTAGGACTAGCGGGGGGGCTTTTCCGCCAAGAGACCCAGTACTTC CASSVGLAGGLFRQETQYF
- TRBJ1-5 TRBV28 - TGTGCCAGCAGTCCCCCCCAGGGATTGGGCAATCAGCCCCAGCATTTT CASSPPQGLGNQPQHF
- TRBJ1-1 TRBV7-3 - TGTGCCAGCAGCCCTGAATCTAACAGTCGGAGGGCTTTCTTT CASSPESNSRRAFF
TRBD1 TRBJ1-1 TRBV29-1 - TGCAGCGGCCGAACGACAGGGGGCAACACTGAAGCTTTCTTT CSGRTTGGNTEAFF
- TRBJ2-7 TRBV25-1 - TGTGCCAGCAGTGATGACGGGACTTCCTTCTGGGAGCAGTACTTC CASSDDGTSFWEQYF
- TRBJ1-1 TRBV7-6 - TGTGCCAGCAGCTTAATAGGGCAGGGAGAGATGAACACTGAAGCTTTCTTT CASSLIGQGEMNTEAFF
- TRBJ2-7 TRBV6-5 - TGTGCCAGCAGTTACAGACGAGGGACCAGTGAGCAGTACTTC CASSYRRGTSEQYF
- TRBJ1-1 TRBV11-2 - TGTGCCAGCAGCTTAGTGAAGGGGCCAGGTGGTCGGGCTTTCTTT CASSLVKGPGGRAFF
- TRBJ2-2 TRBV6-5 - TGTGCGGCCTGGGGGGCCGCGAACACCGGGGAGCTGTTTTTT CAAWGAANTGELFF
TRBD1 TRBJ1-1 TRBV11-2 - TGTGCCAGCAGCCCGGGACAGGGAAGATCAGCTTTCTTT CASSPGQGRSAFF
- TRBJ1-1 TRBV6-6 - TGTGCCAGCAGTTACCAGAGCCACACTGAAGCTTTCTTT CASSYQSHTEAFF
- TRBJ2-5 TRBV7-9 - TGTGCCAGCAGCCCCGTCCAGTGGGGGGCCGGCGAGACCCAGTACTTC CASSPVQWGAGETQYF
TRBD2 TRBJ2-5 TRBV5-6 once TGTGCCAGCAGCCCCACTCGGCTAGCGGGGGGCCAGGAGACCCAGTACTTC CASSPTRLAGGQETQYF
TRBD1 TRBJ2-7 TRBV5-1 - TGCGCCAGCAGCTATAAGGGACAGTACTACGAGCAGTACTTC CASSYKGQYYEQYF
TRBD2 TRBJ2-1 TRBV30 few TGTGCCTGGAGTGTAGCGGGGTCCTACAATGAGCAGTTCTTC CAWSVAGSYNEQFF
TRBD1 TRBJ2-7 TRBV6-6 - TGTGCCAGCAGTCCTCGGGACAGGCAACTCTACGAGCAGTACTTC CASSPRDRQLYEQYF
- TRBJ1-5 TRBV19 - TGTGCCAGTAGTATAGAGGTGCAACAAGCTCAGCCCCAGCATTTT CASSIEVQQAQPQHF
- TRBJ1-5 TRBV19 - TGTGCCAGTAGTATACAGGGGCTCGGGGGTCAGCCCCAGCATTTT CASSIQGLGGQPQHF
TRBD1 TRBJ1-6 TRBV27 - TGTGCCAGCAGTTTAGTTAAGACAGGGGTAGCTTCACCCCTCCACTTT CASSLVKTGVASPLHF
- TRBJ2-7 TRBV6-1 - TGTGCCAGCACCCTTAGCCACTCCTACGAGCAGTACTTC CASTLSHSYEQYF
- TRBJ2-7 TRBV1 - TGCACCGCCTGGGGGGGGGACGTCAACTCCTACGAGCAGTACTTC CTAWGGDVNSYEQYF
TRBD2 TRBJ2-1 TRBV7-7 - TGTGCTAGCAGCCCGCGGCGGGGGGTCTCCTACAATGAGCAGTTCTTC CASSPRRGVSYNEQFF
TRBD1 TRBJ1-5 TRBV10-3 - TGTGCCATCAGTCGACAGGGGTTAGATAGCAATCAGCCCCAGCATTTT CAISRQGLDSNQPQHF
- TRBJ1-3 TRBV14 - TGTGCCAGCAGCCGGACGTACTCTGGAAACACCATATATTTT CASSRTYSGNTIYF
- TRBJ1-2 TRBV29-1 - TGCAGCGCCCCTTCGAGTAGTGGCTACACCTTC CSAPSSSGYTF
- TRBJ1-1 TRBV10-1 few TGCGCCAGCAGTGAGTCGACCACTGAAGCTTTCTTT CASSESTTEAFF
TRBD1 TRBJ1-2 TRBV7-8 - TGTGCCAGCAGCCTAGGGACAGGACATAACTATGGCTACACCTTC CASSLGTGHNYGYTF
- TRBJ1-2 TRBV27 - TGTGCCAGCACATCGGGGCAGGGAGCCTGGGGGAATGGCTACACCTTC CASTSGQGAWGNGYTF
TRBD1 TRBJ1-1 TRBV5-1 - TGCGCCAGCAGCAACGGACAGGTGAGCACTGAAGCTTTCTTT CASSNGQVSTEAFF
- TRBJ1-2 TRBV7-8 - TGTGCCAGCAGCTTAGCCGAAATCTCTCCGGGCTACACCTTC CASSLAEISPGYTF
- TRBJ2-7 TRBV2 once TGTGCCAGCAGTGTCGAACAGGGGGGGCACGAGCAGTACTTC CASSVEQGGHEQYF
TRBD2 TRBJ2-5 TRBV6-5 - TGTGCCAGCAGTCCTAGCGGGGGGGCTCTGGAGACCCAGTACTTC CASSPSGGALETQYF
- TRBJ1-3 TRBV18 - TGTGCCAGCTCAACAGTCGCTTCCTCTGGAAACACCATATATTTT CASSTVASSGNTIYF
- TRBJ1-6 TRBV6-5 - TGTGCCAGCACCATGGGCCTCAATTCACCCCTCCACTTT CASTMGLNSPLHF
TRBD1 TRBJ2-3 TRBV10-1 - TGCGCCACCAACAGGGGAACCACAGATACGCAGTATTTT CATNRGTTDTQYF
- TRBJ2-3 TRBV5-1 - TGCGCCAGCAGCTTGGGGTGGGGCCTTAGCACAGATACGCAGTATTTT CASSLGWGLSTDTQYF
- TRBJ2-1 TRBV7-9 once TGTGCCAGCAGCTTAGATGGCAGGGGAGCCTACAATGAGCAGTTCTTC CASSLDGRGAYNEQFF
TRBD1 TRBJ1-5 TRBV19 - TGTGCCAGTATCCGGGACAGGGGTAGCAATCAGCCCCAGCATTTT CASIRDRGSNQPQHF
- TRBJ2-2 TRBV5-1 - TGCGCCAGCAGCTTGTCAGGGATCGACACCGGGGAGCTGTTTTTT CASSLSGIDTGELFF
- TRBJ2-5 TRBV5-6 few TGTGCCAGCAGCTGGTACCAAGAGACCCAGTACTTC CASSWYQETQYF